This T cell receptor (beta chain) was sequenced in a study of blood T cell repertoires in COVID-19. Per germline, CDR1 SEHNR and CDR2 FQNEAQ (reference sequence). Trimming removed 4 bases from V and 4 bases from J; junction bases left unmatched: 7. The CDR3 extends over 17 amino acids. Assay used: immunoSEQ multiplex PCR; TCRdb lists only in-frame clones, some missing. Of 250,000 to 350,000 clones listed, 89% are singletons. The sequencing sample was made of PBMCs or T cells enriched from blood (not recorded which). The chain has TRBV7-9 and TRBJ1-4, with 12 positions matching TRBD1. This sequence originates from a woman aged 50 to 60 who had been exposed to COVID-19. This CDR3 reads CASSSRDRGLFNEKLFF. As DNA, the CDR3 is TGTGCCAGCAGCTCCCGGGACAGGGGGCTATTTAATGAAAAACTGTTTTTT. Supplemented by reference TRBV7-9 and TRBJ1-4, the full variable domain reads DTGVSQNPRHKITKRGQNVTFRCDPISEHNRLYWYRQTLGQGPEFLTYFQNEAQLEKSRLLSDRFSAERPKGSFSTLEIQRTEQGDSAMYLCASSSRDRGLFNEKLFFGSGTQLSVL.